The TCR beta chain under discussion was sequenced for a study of blood T cell repertoires in COVID-19. Across the study: Donors in the United States, Italy and Spain gave samples during acute or convalescent COVID-19.

The CDR3 spans 13 residues. The germline V and J ends were trimmed by 10 bases and 7 bases, with 17 bases remaining between them. In the source study's methods: Quantification of nucleated cells was approximated via reference gene primer amplification. TCRdb keeps only in-frame clones here, not all; method: immunoSEQ multiplex PCR. The V and J calls and clone size were taken over from that table, and D and trimming were inferred from the DNA. The sample records tens of thousands of clones, roughly 91% being singletons. The receptor was derived from a man in his sixties with active COVID-19. The J gene is TRBJ2-1, the V gene TRBV12-3 or TRBV12-4; possible D gene TRBD2, 5 bases. The specimen sequenced was peripheral blood. CDR3 nucleotide sequence: TGTGCCATCAGAGGGAGCCTGGAGAATGAGCAGTTCTTC. It translates to CAIRGSLENEQFF.